Below are 19 T cell receptor beta chains sequenced from a single sample in a study of blood T cells in healthy people across ages. It was with a sample-barcoded 5' primer and a J-beta primer mix that a second PCR of roughly 6 to 12 cycles was run. TCRdb used MiXCR to reprocess the 5' RACE reads, holding one entry per CDR3 protein. Of roughly 730,000 distinct CDR3 sequences detected, roughly 50% appear once; the ten largest clones hold around 25%. The sample taken for sequencing was blood. The source of these receptors is a man aged 35-49 years in good health.

The V and J genes are TRBV4-1 and TRBJ2-1, with a weak D call TRBD1 (6 bases). Germline-derived CDR1 and CDR2 are MGHRA and YSYEKL. This CDR3 has 16 residues. V gave up 3 bases and J gave up 0 bases, with 12 bases separating them. CDR3 nucleotide sequence: TGCGCCAGCAGCCAGGCGACAGGCCTCTCCTACAATGAGCAGTTCTTC. Amino acids: CASSQATGLSYNEQFF.

With regard to this clonotype: At one end, the junction sequence differs from germline, possibly due to a read error. The CDR3 DNA follows: TGCGCCAGCAGCTTGTCCCCCCCGACCGCAGGGGGCAACACCGAAGCTTTCTTT. Translating gives CASSLSPPTAGGNTEAFF. The chain recombines TRBV5-1 with TRBJ1-1, with TRBD1 matching over 8 bases. This CDR3 comprises 18 residues. Germline lookup yields CDR1 SGHRS and CDR2 YFSETQ.

CDR3 in DNA: TGTGCCAGCAGTTTTGGCAGTCCTGAAGCTTTCTTT. It yields the protein CASSFGSPEAFF. V usage is TRBV12-3 or TRBV12-4 and J usage is TRBJ1-1; D unresolved. The V and J ends lost 3 bases and 6 bases respectively, with 8 bases between them. The CDR3 is 12 residues long.

The genes are TRBV7-9 and TRBJ2-7, with D perhaps being TRBD1 or TRBD2 (5 bases each). V lost 5 bases and J lost 2, with 7 bases in between. From germline, CDR1 is SEHNR and CDR2 FQNEAQ (reference sequence). CDR3 length: 12 amino acids. The CDR3 spells CASSGTTYEQYF. DNA for the CDR3: TGTGCCAGCAGCGGGACGACCTACGAGCAGTACTTC.

This clonotype came up once. This rearrangement joins TRBV7-2 to TRBJ2-5, with TRBD1 matching over 9 bases. The length of the CDR3 is 15 residues. Germline V lookup: CDR1 SGHTA, CDR2 FQGNSA. V lost 5 bases to trimming and J lost 11 bases; unmatched junction nucleotides: 15. DNA for the CDR3: TGTGCCAGCAGCATTGACAGGGGGGTCTACAATGAGCAGTACTTC. Translated, it gives CASSIDRGVYNEQYF.

This clonotype occurred a few times. The CDR3 here is CSVRGGAQETQYF. The CDR3 DNA reads TGCAGCGTTAGGGGGGGAGCCCAAGAGACCCAGTACTTC. The chain couples TRBV29-1 to TRBJ2-5, with a possible D match to TRBD2 (7 bases). V was clipped by 5 bases and J by 1 base, with 11 bases between them. The CDR3 contains 13 residues. Looked up from germline, CDR1 is SQVTM and CDR2 is ANQGSEA.

The chain employs TRBV29-1 and TRBJ2-7, with a tentative D call TRBD1 (6 bases). Germline values: CDR1 SQVTM, CDR2 ANQGSEA. The V end lost 4 bases, the J end lost 7 bases, and 11 bases lay between the germline ends. The CDR3 extends over 11 amino acids. The CDR3 DNA follows: TGCAGCGTTGGGGGGCCGGGTGAGCAGTACTTC. Residues: CSVGGPGEQYF.

The table lists this clonotype with a few counts. V and J are TRBV29-1 and TRBJ1-1; D remains unclear. Germline loops: CDR1 SQVTM, CDR2 ANQGSEA. The CDR3 has 11 amino acids. CDR3 sequence (DNA): TGCAGTGCGTACCTGAACACTGAAGCTTTCTTT. The encoded protein is CSAYLNTEAFF.

The chain combines TRBV28 with TRBJ2-7, with D unresolved. Germline V lookup: CDR1 MDHEN, CDR2 SYDVKM. CDR3 length: 13 residues. V was trimmed by 7 bases and J by 2 bases, leaving 12 bases between them. Here the CDR3 DNA reads TGTGCCAGCACGGGTGAACTAACCTACGAGCAGTACTTC. Residues: CASTGELTYEQYF.

This chain uses TRBV5-1 with TRBJ1-2; TRBD1 might be the D (6 bases). Trimming shortened V by 1 base and J by 0 bases, and 10 bases separated the two germline ends. Per germline, CDR1 SGHRS and CDR2 YFSETQ. The CDR3 sequence is 15 residues long. CDR3: CASSLFRTANYGYTF. In DNA form, the CDR3 reads TGCGCCAGCAGCTTGTTCCGGACAGCTAACTATGGCTACACCTTC.

This clonotype was detected a few times. V usage is TRBV4-1 and J usage is TRBJ2-2; D is ambiguous. Germline V lookup: CDR1 MGHRA, CDR2 YSYEKL. Trimming removed 4 bases at V and 4 bases at J, with 16 bases between. CDR3 size: 16 residues. DNA for the CDR3: TGCGCCAGCAGCCCCCTGGATCTTATGAGCACCGGGGAGCTGTTTTTT. Its protein product is CASSPLDLMSTGELFF.

The genes are TRBV7-9 and TRBJ1-1, with D perhaps TRBD1 (6 bases). Germline V gene sequence: CDR1 SEHNR, CDR2 FQNEAQ (reference sequence). CDR3 size: 12 residues. Trimming removed 5 bases from V and 11 bases from J, with 15 bases in between. The CDR3: CASSLTGSGAFF. CDR3 nucleotides: TGTGCCAGCAGCCTTACAGGGTCGGGGGCTTTCTTT.

The chain has TRBV11-1 and TRBJ2-3, with D unresolved. Germline V gene sequence: CDR1 SGHAT, CDR2 FQDESV (reference sequence). V lost 5 bases and J lost 0, with 12 bases in between. The CDR3 is made up of 15 amino acids. The CDR3 DNA is TGTGCCAGCAGCGCCACCAGGTCGAGCACAGATACGCAGTATTTT. The encoded protein is CASSATRSSTDTQYF. The full variable domain, rest sourced from reference TRBV11-1 and TRBJ2-3, is EAEVAQSPRYKITEKSQAVAFWCDPISGHATLYWYRQILGQGPELLVQFQDESVVDDSQLPKDRFSAERLKGVDSTLKIQPAELGDSAMYLCASSATRSSTDTQYFGPGTRLTVL.

This clonotype was counted once. The chain uses TRBV27 and TRBJ2-1, with unresolved D. Deletions cut 6 bases from V and 8 bases from J, with 8 bases between. The CDR3 has 11 residues. Germline V gene sequence: CDR1 MNHEY, CDR2 SMNVEV (reference sequence). CDR3 loop: CASRIFHEQFF. The CDR3 DNA reads as TGTGCCAGCAGAATTTTTCATGAGCAGTTCTTC.

V is TRBV5-1 and J is TRBJ2-1, with D tentatively TRBD2 (6 bases). The germline V and J ends were trimmed by 4 bases and 9 bases, with 20 bases remaining between them. Germline V lookup: CDR1 SGHRS, CDR2 YFSETQ. This CDR3 has 15 residues. The CDR3 region is CASSPPFTSRAEQFF. The DNA for the CDR3 is TGCGCCAGCAGCCCGCCTTTCACTAGCCGGGCTGAGCAGTTCTTC.

The chain links TRBV2 to TRBJ2-5, with D hard to call. The CDR3 loop spans 10 amino acids. V dropped 2 bases and J dropped 13 bases, with 8 bases sitting between them. CDR1 and CDR2 from the germline V gene are SNHLY and FYNNEI. This CDR3 is CASSEKIRYF. CDR3 coding DNA: TGTGCCAGCAGTGAAAAGATACGGTACTTC.

V is TRBV6-1 and J is TRBJ2-1; TRBD2 aligns across 11 bases. The J call may be wrong; the DNA end is better matched by TRBJ2-7. This CDR3 is 18 amino acids long. Per the germline V gene, CDR1 is MNHNS and CDR2 is SASEGT. CDR3 nucleotide sequence: TGTGCCAGCAGTGAAGGGGGCCCAGGACTAGCGGGTAACAATGAGCAGTACTTC. This encodes CASSEGGPGLAGNNEQYF.

V gene TRBV27 combines with J gene TRBJ1-2, with D unresolved. The germline V gene encodes CDR1 MNHEY and CDR2 SMNVEV (reference sequence). Trimming removed 1 base at V and 1 base at J, with 4 bases between. The CDR3 totals 13 residues. DNA of the CDR3: TGTGCCAGCAGTTTATATTATAACTATGGCTACACCTTC. This encodes CASSLYYNYGYTF.

About this clonotype: Sequence at one end of the junction differs from germline and may be a read error. The chain couples TRBV12-3 or TRBV12-4 to TRBJ2-5; D perhaps matches TRBD1 (6 bases). The DNA end is more similar to TRBJ2-7, so the J call may be wrong. The CDR3 totals 13 residues. CDR3 DNA: TGTGCCCGCAGCTGGAAACAGGGTCACGAGCAGTACTTC. Protein: CARSWKQGHEQYF.